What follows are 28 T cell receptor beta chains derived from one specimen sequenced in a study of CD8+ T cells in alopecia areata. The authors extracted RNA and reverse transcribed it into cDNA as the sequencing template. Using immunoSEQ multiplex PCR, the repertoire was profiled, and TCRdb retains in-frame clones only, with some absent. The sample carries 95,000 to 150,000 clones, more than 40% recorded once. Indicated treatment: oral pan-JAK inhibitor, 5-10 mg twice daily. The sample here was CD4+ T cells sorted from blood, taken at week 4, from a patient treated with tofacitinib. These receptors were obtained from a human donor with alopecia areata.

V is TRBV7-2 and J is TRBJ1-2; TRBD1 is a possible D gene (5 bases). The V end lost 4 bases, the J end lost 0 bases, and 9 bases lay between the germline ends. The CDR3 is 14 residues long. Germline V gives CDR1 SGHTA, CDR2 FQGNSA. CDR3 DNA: TGTGCCAGCAGCTCGGGGGGAGCTAACTATGGCTACACCTTC. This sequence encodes CASSSGGANYGYTF.

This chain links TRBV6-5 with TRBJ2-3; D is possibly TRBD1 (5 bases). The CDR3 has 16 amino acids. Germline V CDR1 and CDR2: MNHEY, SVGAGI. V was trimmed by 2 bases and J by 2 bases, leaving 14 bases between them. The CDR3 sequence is CASSYNGQGFTDTQYF. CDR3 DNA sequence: TGTGCCAGCAGTTACAATGGTCAGGGTTTCACAGATACGCAGTATTTT.

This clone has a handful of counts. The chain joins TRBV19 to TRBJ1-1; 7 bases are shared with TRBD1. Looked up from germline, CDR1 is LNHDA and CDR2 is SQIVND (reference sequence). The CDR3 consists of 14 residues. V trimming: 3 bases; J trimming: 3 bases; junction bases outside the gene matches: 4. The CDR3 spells CASSIADRYTEAFF. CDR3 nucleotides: TGTGCCAGTAGTATTGCGGACAGGTACACTGAAGCTTTCTTT.

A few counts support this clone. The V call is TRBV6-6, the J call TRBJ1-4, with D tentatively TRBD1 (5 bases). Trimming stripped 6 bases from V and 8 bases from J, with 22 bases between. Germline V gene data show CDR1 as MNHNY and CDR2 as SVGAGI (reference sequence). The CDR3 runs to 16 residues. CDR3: CASSPISGLGGEKLFF. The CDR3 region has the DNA TGTGCCAGCAGCCCCATATCCGGGCTCGGGGGGGAAAAACTGTTTTTT.

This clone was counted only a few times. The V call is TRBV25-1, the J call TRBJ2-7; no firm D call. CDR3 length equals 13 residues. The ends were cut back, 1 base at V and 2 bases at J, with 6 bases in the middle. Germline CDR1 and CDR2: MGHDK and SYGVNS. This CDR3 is CASSEFHTYEQYF. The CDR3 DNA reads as TGTGCCAGCAGTGAATTTCACACCTACGAGCAGTACTTC.

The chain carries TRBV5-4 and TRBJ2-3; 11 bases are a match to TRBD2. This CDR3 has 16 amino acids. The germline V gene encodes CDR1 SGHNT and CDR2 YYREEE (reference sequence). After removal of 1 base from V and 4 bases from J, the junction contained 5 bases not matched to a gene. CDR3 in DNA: TGTGCCAGCAGCTTGTTGCTAGCGGGGGGCTCAGATACGCAGTATTTT. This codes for CASSLLLAGGSDTQYF.

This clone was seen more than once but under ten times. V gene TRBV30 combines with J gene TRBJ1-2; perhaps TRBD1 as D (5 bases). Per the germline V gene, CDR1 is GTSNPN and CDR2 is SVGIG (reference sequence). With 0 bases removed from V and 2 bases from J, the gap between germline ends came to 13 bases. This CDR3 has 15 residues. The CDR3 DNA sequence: TGTGCCTGGAGTGTACGTTGGGACTCGAACTATGGCTACACCTTC. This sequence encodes CAWSVRWDSNYGYTF.

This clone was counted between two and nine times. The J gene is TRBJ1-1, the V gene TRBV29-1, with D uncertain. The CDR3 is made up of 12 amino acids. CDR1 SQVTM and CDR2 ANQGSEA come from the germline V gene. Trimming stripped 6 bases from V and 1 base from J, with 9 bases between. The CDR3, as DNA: TGCAGCGTGAGGAGGCCGAACACTGAAGCTTTCTTT. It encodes CSVRRPNTEAFF.

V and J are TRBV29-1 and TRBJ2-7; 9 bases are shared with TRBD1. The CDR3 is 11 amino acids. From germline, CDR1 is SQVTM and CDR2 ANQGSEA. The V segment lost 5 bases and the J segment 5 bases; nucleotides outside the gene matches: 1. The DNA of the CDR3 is TGCAGCGTTCGGGACAGGGACGAGCAGTACTTC. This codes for CSVRDRDEQYF.

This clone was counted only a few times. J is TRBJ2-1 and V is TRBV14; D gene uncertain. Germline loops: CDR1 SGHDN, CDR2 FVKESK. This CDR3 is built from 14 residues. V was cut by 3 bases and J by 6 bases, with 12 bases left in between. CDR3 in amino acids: CASSQGRITNEQFF. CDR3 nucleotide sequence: TGTGCCAGCAGCCAGGGTAGGATCACCAATGAGCAGTTCTTC.

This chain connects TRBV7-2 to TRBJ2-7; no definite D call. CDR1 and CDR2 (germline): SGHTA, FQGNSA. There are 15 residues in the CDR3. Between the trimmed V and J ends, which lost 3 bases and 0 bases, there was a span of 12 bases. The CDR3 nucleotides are TGTGCCAGCAGCTTTGGTCCGGCTAGCTCCTACGAGCAGTACTTC. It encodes CASSFGPASSYEQYF.

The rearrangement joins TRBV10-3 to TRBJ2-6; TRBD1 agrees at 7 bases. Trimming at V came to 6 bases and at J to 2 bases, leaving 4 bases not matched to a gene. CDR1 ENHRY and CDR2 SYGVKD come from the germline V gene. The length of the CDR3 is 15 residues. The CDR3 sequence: CAISPGTAGANVLTF. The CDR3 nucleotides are TGTGCCATCAGCCCCGGGACAGCTGGGGCCAACGTCCTGACTTTC.

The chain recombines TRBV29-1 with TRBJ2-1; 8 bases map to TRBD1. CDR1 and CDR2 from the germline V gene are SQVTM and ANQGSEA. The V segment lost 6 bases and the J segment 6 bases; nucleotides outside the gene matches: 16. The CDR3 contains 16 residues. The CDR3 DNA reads TGCAGCGTCATGAAAAGGCGGGACAGGTGGGCCAATGAGCAGTTCTTC. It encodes CSVMKRRDRWANEQFF.

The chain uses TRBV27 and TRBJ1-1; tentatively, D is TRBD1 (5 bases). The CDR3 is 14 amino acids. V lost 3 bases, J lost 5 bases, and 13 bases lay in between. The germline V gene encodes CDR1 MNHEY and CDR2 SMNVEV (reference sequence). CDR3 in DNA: TGTGCCAGCAGTTTGAAAGGGAGGGGAACTGAAGCTTTCTTT. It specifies CASSLKGRGTEAFF.

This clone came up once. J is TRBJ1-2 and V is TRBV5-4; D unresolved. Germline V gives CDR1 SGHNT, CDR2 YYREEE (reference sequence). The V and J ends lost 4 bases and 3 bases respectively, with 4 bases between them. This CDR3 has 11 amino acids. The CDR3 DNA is TGTGCCAGCAGCCGGGACTATGGCTACACCTTC. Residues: CASSRDYGYTF.

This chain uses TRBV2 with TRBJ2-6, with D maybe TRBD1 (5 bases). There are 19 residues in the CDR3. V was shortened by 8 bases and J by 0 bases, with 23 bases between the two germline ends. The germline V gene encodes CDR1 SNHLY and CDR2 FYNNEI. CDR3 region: CASHLERGSVGSGANVLTF. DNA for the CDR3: TGTGCCAGCCATTTAGAAAGGGGATCTGTTGGCTCTGGGGCCAACGTCCTGACTTTC.

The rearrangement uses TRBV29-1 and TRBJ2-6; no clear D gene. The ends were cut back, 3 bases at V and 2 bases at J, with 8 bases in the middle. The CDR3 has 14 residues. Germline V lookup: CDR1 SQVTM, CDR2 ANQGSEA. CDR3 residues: CSVDLGAGANVLTF. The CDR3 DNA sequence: TGCAGCGTTGATTTGGGTGCTGGGGCCAACGTCCTGACTTTC.

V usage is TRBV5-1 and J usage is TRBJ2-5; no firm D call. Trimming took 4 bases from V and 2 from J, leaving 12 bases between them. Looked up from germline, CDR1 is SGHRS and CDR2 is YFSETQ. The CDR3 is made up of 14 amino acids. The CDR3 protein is CASSVQQIQETQYF. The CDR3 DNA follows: TGCGCCAGCAGCGTCCAACAGATACAAGAGACCCAGTACTTC. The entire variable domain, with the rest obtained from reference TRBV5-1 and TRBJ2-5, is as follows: KAGVTQTPRYLIKTRGQQVTLSCSPISGHRSVSWYQQTPGQGLQFLFEYFSETQRNKGNFPGRFSGRQFSNSRSEMNVSTLELGDSALYLCASSVQQIQETQYFGPGTRLLVL.

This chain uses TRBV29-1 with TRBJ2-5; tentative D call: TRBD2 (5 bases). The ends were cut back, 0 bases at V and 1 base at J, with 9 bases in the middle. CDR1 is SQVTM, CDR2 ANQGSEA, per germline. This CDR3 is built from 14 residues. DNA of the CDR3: TGCAGCGTTGAAGATTGGAGCGGCCAAGAGACCCAGTACTTC. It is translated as CSVEDWSGQETQYF.

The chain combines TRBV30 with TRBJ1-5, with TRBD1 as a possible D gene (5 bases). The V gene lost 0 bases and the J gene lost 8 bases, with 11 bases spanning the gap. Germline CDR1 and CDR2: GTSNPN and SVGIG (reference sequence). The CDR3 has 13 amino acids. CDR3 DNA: TGTGCCTGGAGTGTACCGGGGGTCAAGCCCCAGCATTTT. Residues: CAWSVPGVKPQHF.

DNA for the CDR3: TGCGCCAGCGGTACTCAGGAGGGGGCGCCTGGCTACACCTTC. Protein product: CASGTQEGAPGYTF. The genes are TRBV5-1 and TRBJ1-2, with 7 bases lining up with TRBD1. The CDR3 sequence is 14 residues long. The germline V gene encodes CDR1 SGHRS and CDR2 YFSETQ. The junction had 13 bases not matched to a gene; V was cut back by 7 bases and J by 7 bases.

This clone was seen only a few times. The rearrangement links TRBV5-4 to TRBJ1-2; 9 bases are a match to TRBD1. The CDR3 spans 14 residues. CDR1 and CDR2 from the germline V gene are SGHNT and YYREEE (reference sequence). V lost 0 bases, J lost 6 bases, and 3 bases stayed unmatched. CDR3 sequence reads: CASSLDYRGHGYTF. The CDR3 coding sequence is TGTGCCAGCAGCTTGGATTACAGGGGGCATGGCTACACCTTC.

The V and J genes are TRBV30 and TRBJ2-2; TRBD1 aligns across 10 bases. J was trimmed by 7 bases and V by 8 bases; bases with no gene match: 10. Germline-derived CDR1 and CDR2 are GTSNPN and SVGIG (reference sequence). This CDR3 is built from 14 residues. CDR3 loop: CAGRDRGVSGELFF. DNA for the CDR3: TGTGCCGGCAGGGACAGGGGCGTAAGCGGGGAGCTGTTTTTT.

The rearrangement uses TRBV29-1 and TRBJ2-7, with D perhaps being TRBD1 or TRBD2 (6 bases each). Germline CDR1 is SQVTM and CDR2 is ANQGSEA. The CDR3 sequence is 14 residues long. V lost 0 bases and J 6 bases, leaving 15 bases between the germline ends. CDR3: CSVEDARGGPEQYF. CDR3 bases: TGCAGCGTTGAAGATGCCAGGGGAGGCCCCGAGCAGTACTTC.

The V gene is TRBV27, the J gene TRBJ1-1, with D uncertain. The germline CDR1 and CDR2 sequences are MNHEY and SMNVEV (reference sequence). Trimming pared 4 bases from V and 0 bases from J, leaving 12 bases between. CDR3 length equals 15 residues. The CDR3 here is CASSSPGLLNTEAFF. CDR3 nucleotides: TGTGCCAGCAGTTCCCCAGGTCTTCTGAACACTGAAGCTTTCTTT.

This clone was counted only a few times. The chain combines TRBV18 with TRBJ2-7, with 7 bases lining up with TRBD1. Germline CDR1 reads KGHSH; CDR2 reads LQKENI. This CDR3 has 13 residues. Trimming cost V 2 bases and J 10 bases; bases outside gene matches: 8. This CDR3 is CASSPNRDSEQYF. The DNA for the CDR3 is TGTGCCAGCTCACCAAACAGGGACAGCGAACAGTACTTC. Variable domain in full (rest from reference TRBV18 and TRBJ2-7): NAGVMQNPRHLVRRRGQEARLRCSPMKGHSHVYWYRQLPEEGLKFMVYLQKENIIDESGMPKERFSAEFPKEGPSILRIQQVVRGDSAAYFCASSPNRDSEQYFGPGTRLTVT.

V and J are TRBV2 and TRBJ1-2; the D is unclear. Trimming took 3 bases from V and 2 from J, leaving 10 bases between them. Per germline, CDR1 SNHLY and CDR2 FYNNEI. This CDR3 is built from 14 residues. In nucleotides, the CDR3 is TGTGCCAGCAGTGAGGGCGCTCTAAACTATGGCTACACCTTC. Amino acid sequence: CASSEGALNYGYTF.

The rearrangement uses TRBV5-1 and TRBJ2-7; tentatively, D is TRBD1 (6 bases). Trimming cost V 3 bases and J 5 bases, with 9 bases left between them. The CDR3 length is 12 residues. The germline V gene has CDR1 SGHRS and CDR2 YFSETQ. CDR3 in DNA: TGCGCCAGCAGCTCGACAGGTAACGAGCAGTACTTC. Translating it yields CASSSTGNEQYF.